Below, 17 T cell receptor beta chains from the same sample are listed, as sequenced in a study of graft-versus-host responses after intestinal transplantation. The method was immunoSEQ multiplex PCR; TCRdb's version includes in-frame clones alone and lacks a portion of them. The sample has some 40,000 clones; 85% to 95% are singletons. For these receptors, no antigen is known. The specimen comprised unstimulated CD8+ T cells sorted from spleen or lymph node cells, sampled before transplant. The receptors originated from a human donor who was the organ donor for an intestinal transplant.

The chain joins TRBV6-6 to TRBJ2-7; D ambiguous. The CDR3 spans 11 residues. The germline V and J ends were trimmed by 2 bases and 5 bases, with 4 bases remaining between them. CDR1 and CDR2 (germline): MNHNY, SVGAGI (reference sequence). Written as DNA, the CDR3 is TGTGCCAGCAGTTACGGGGACGAGCAGTACTTC. Translated, it gives CASSYGDEQYF.

This chain links TRBV27 with TRBJ2-5, with TRBD1 identical over 9 bases. With V trimmed by 3 bases and J by 5 bases, 4 bases remained unmatched. The germline V gene has CDR1 MNHEY and CDR2 SMNVEV (reference sequence). The CDR3 spans 14 residues. The DNA for the CDR3 is TGTGCCAGCAGTTTTCACAGGGGGCTCGAGACCCAGTACTTC. This encodes CASSFHRGLETQYF.

This chain connects TRBV4-1 to TRBJ2-2; D is perhaps TRBD1 (6 bases). CDR1 is MGHRA, CDR2 YSYEKL, per germline. V lost 0 bases to trimming and J lost 5 bases, with 10 bases between them. The CDR3 totals 15 residues. The CDR3 reads CASSQERGLTGELFF. CDR3 nucleotides: TGCGCCAGCAGCCAAGAAAGGGGGTTAACCGGGGAGCTGTTTTTT.

This chain joins TRBV29-1 and TRBJ2-7; D is ambiguous. CDR1 and CDR2 from the germline V gene are SQVTM and ANQGSEA. CDR3 length: 13 residues. The ends were cut back, 6 bases at V and 0 bases at J, with 12 bases in the middle. CDR3 region: CSVWTPGSYEQYF. CDR3 nucleotides: TGCAGCGTATGGACCCCCGGCTCCTACGAGCAGTACTTC.

The rearrangement links TRBV10-3 to TRBJ1-4; 9 bases match TRBD1. Germline V gene sequence: CDR1 ENHRY, CDR2 SYGVKD. The V segment lost 3 bases and the J segment 7 bases; nucleotides outside the gene matches: 3. The CDR3 is made up of 14 amino acids. The CDR3 region is CAISEGQGTEKLFF. The DNA of the CDR3 is TGTGCCATCAGTGAAGGACAGGGGACTGAAAAACTGTTTTTT.

The chain couples TRBV5-1 to TRBJ2-1, with 14 bases that match TRBD2. CDR1 and CDR2 (germline): SGHRS, YFSETQ. With V trimmed by 0 bases and J by 9 bases, 11 bases remained unmatched. The CDR3 sequence is 18 residues long. The CDR3 DNA follows: TGCGCCAGCAGCTTGGGACCCGGGACTAGCGGGAGAGGAGTTGAGCAGTTCTTC. This sequence encodes CASSLGPGTSGRGVEQFF.

The chain couples TRBV5-4 to TRBJ1-1; D is possibly TRBD1 (6 bases). The V gene's germline CDR1 is SGHNT and CDR2 YYREEE (reference sequence). This CDR3 is built from 13 residues. V was pared by 2 bases and J by 4 bases, with 9 bases between. This CDR3 is CASSLPGATEAFF. The CDR3 DNA reads TGTGCCAGCAGCTTACCAGGGGCCACTGAAGCTTTCTTT.

The chain joins TRBV5-1 to TRBJ2-3; tentative D call: TRBD2 (6 bases). Per the germline V gene, CDR1 is SGHRS and CDR2 is YFSETQ. V lost 2 bases to trimming and J lost 0 bases, with 10 bases between them. CDR3 size: 15 residues. This CDR3 is CASSLWSGSTDTQYF. The CDR3 nucleotides are TGCGCCAGCAGCTTATGGAGCGGGAGCACAGATACGCAGTATTTT.

This clone has only one observation. The chain has TRBV14 and TRBJ2-1; no firm D call. V gave up 1 base and J gave up 8 bases, with 9 bases separating them. Germline CDR1 and CDR2: SGHDN and FVKESK. The CDR3 has 13 residues. CDR3 in DNA: TGTGCCAGCAGCCAAGCCAGAGTTCATGAGCAGTTCTTC. It encodes CASSQARVHEQFF.

The V gene is TRBV9, the J gene TRBJ2-1; the match to TRBD2 covers 10 bases. The germline gives CDR1 SGDLS, CDR2 YYNGEE. The CDR3 is 16 residues long. The junction had 8 bases not matched to a gene; V was cut back by 0 bases and J by 8 bases. CDR3: CASSVDPSGRADEQFF. The DNA of the CDR3 is TGTGCCAGCAGCGTAGATCCGAGCGGGAGGGCGGATGAGCAGTTCTTC.

The CDR3 loop is CASSFISSSGGGYTF. The CDR3 region has the DNA TGCGCCAGCAGCTTTATTTCCAGCTCGGGGGGAGGCTACACCTTC. This chain uses TRBV5-1 with TRBJ1-2; D may be TRBD1 (5 bases). V shed 2 bases and J shed 8 bases, with 19 bases lying between them. The CDR3 sequence is 15 residues long. Looked up from germline, CDR1 is SGHRS and CDR2 is YFSETQ. The full variable domain, in which reference TRBV5-1 and TRBJ1-2 provide the parts outside the CDR3, is KAGVTQTPRYLIKTRGQQVTLSCSPISGHRSVSWYQQTPGQGLQFLFEYFSETQRNKGNFPGRFSGRQFSNSRSEMNVSTLELGDSALYLCASSFISSSGGGYTFGSGTRLTVV.

V usage is TRBV9 and J usage is TRBJ2-1; 11 bases are shared with TRBD2. Trimming took 4 bases from V and 6 from J; bases not matched to a gene: 9. CDR1 is SGDLS and CDR2 is YYNGEE in the germline V gene. This CDR3 contains 16 residues. The chain's CDR3 is CASSLTTSGSVNEQFF. The CDR3 DNA reads as TGTGCCAGCAGCCTTACTACTAGCGGGAGCGTCAATGAGCAGTTCTTC.

In DNA, the CDR3 is TGCGCCAGCAGCAGAAAAGCGGGAGGAGGCGATGAGCAGTTCTTC. It is translated as CASSRKAGGGDEQFF. The chain joins TRBV4-3 to TRBJ2-1; 9 bases line up with TRBD2. The trim removed 5 bases at V and 8 bases at J, leaving 10 bases unmatched. The CDR3 extends over 15 amino acids. Germline CDR1 LGHNA, CDR2 YSLEER.

This rearrangement joins TRBV30 to TRBJ2-7, with TRBD2 identical over 13 bases. J lost 0 bases, V lost 1 base, and 6 bases had no gene match. The germline V gene has CDR1 GTSNPN and CDR2 SVGIG (reference sequence). This CDR3 has 17 residues. CDR3: CAWSGLAGGPSSYEQYF. CDR3 nucleotide sequence: TGTGCCTGGAGTGGACTAGCGGGAGGCCCAAGCTCCTACGAGCAGTACTTC.

V gene TRBV7-3 combines with J gene TRBJ2-1; 10 nucleotides agree with TRBD1. Germline V gene sequence: CDR1 SGHTA, CDR2 FQGTGA. The CDR3 is made up of 15 amino acids. The V segment lost 5 bases and the J segment 4 bases; nucleotides outside the gene matches: 5. The CDR3 region has the DNA TGTGCCAGCAGCCCAGACAGGGGGCATTACAATGAGCAGTTCTTC. It encodes CASSPDRGHYNEQFF. Combining the CDR3 with reference TRBV7-3 and TRBJ2-1 gives the whole variable domain GAGVSQTPSNKVTEKGKYVELRCDPISGHTALYWYRQSLGQGPEFLIYFQGTGAADDSGLPNDRFFAVRPEGSVSTLKIQRTERGDSAVYLCASSPDRGHYNEQFFGPGTRLTVL.

The chain couples TRBV28 to TRBJ2-7, with D unresolved. The germline V and J ends were trimmed by 5 bases and 1 base, with 12 bases remaining between them. The CDR3 runs 14 residues. CDR1 and CDR2 (germline): MDHEN, SYDVKM. This chain's CDR3 is CASSGRANSYEQYF. The CDR3 coding sequence is TGTGCCAGCAGTGGACGCGCTAATTCCTACGAGCAGTACTTC.

This clone was counted a few times. V and J are TRBV10-3 and TRBJ1-3; TRBD1 matches at 10 bases. The CDR3 runs 15 residues. V shed 4 bases and J 4 bases; nucleotides not matched to a gene: 4. In germline, CDR1 is ENHRY, CDR2 SYGVKD. The CDR3 loop is CAISVRDRGGNTIYF. The CDR3 DNA follows: TGTGCCATCAGTGTCCGGGACAGGGGCGGAAACACCATATATTTT.